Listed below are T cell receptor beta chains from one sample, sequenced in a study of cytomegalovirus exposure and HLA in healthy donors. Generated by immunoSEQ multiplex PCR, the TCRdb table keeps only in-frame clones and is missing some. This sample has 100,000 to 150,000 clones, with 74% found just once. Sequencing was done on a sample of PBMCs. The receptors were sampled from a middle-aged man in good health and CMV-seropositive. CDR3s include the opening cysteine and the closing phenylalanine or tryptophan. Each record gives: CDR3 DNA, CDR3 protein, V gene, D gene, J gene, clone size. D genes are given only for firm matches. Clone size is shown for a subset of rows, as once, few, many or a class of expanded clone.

CDR3nt: TGCGCCAGCAGCTTGGAAGGAGACCTCACTGAAGCTTTCTTT; CDR3aa: CASSLEGDLTEAFF; v_gene: TRBV5-1; d_gene: .; j_gene: TRBJ1-1; abundance: .
CDR3nt: TGTGCCAGCAGCCAAGGGACAGGGGCCATCTACGAGCAGTACTTC; CDR3aa: CASSQGTGAIYEQYF; v_gene: TRBV16; d_gene: TRBD1; j_gene: TRBJ2-7; abundance: .
CDR3nt: TGCGCCAGCAGCCAAGATGGCACTAGCGGGAGGCCCAATGAGCAGTTCTTC; CDR3aa: CASSQDGTSGRPNEQFF; v_gene: TRBV4-3; d_gene: TRBD2; j_gene: TRBJ2-1; abundance: once
CDR3nt: TGCGCCAGCAGCTTGAATGGAGTCAACTCTGGGGCCAACGTCCTGACTTTC; CDR3aa: CASSLNGVNSGANVLTF; v_gene: TRBV5-1; d_gene: .; j_gene: TRBJ2-6; abundance: .
CDR3nt: TGTGCCAGCGGGGGGTTCGACACCGGGGAGCTGTTTTTT; CDR3aa: CASGGFDTGELFF; v_gene: TRBV19; d_gene: TRBD2; j_gene: TRBJ2-2; abundance: .
CDR3nt: TGTGCCAGCAGCTATGGGACAGCCGAGTTCGAGCAGTACTTC; CDR3aa: CASSYGTAEFEQYF; v_gene: TRBV5-6; d_gene: TRBD1; j_gene: TRBJ2-7; abundance: once
CDR3nt: TGTGCCAGCAGTGCTGGTACGGCAGGGCGGGGGGACAATGAGCAGTTCTTC; CDR3aa: CASSAGTAGRGDNEQFF; v_gene: TRBV2; d_gene: TRBD2; j_gene: TRBJ2-1; abundance: few
CDR3nt: TGTGCCAGTAGTATAGATCACCGGGTGTTGCATTTT; CDR3aa: CASSIDHRVLHF; v_gene: TRBV19; d_gene: .; j_gene: TRBJ1-5; abundance: few
CDR3nt: TGTGCCAGCAGTGAAGTATCAGGGGTTGGTGAAGCTTTCTTT; CDR3aa: CASSEVSGVGEAFF; v_gene: TRBV6-1; d_gene: .; j_gene: TRBJ1-1; abundance: few
CDR3nt: TGTGCCAGCAGCTTAGAAACACGAACGGGCTACGAGCAGTACTTC; CDR3aa: CASSLETRTGYEQYF; v_gene: TRBV11-2; d_gene: .; j_gene: TRBJ2-7; abundance: .
CDR3nt: TGTGCCGGTCAGAGCGGGGGGAACACCGGGGAGCTGTTTTTT; CDR3aa: CAGQSGGNTGELFF; v_gene: TRBV10-3; d_gene: TRBD2; j_gene: TRBJ2-2; abundance: once
CDR3nt: TGTGCCAGCCGGGGATGGGCGGCTAATGAAAAACTGTTTTTT; CDR3aa: CASRGWAANEKLFF; v_gene: TRBV2; d_gene: .; j_gene: TRBJ1-4; abundance: .
CDR3nt: TGTGCCAGCAGCTTGAGGACAGAGAACACCGGGGAGCTGTTTTTT; CDR3aa: CASSLRTENTGELFF; v_gene: TRBV5-4; d_gene: .; j_gene: TRBJ2-2; abundance: .
CDR3nt: TGCAGCGTTGAAGTGAGGACAGGAGGGGATGAGCAGTTCTTC; CDR3aa: CSVEVRTGGDEQFF; v_gene: TRBV29-1; d_gene: .; j_gene: TRBJ2-1; abundance: few
CDR3nt: TGTGCCAGTAGTACAGGGGTTGAAAAACTGTTTTTT; CDR3aa: CASSTGVEKLFF; v_gene: TRBV19; d_gene: .; j_gene: TRBJ1-4; abundance: .
CDR3nt: TGTGCCAGCGCCCGCGAGGGGGCGCCGAACACTGAAGCTTTCTTT; CDR3aa: CASAREGAPNTEAFF; v_gene: TRBV6-4; d_gene: TRBD1; j_gene: TRBJ1-1; abundance: few
CDR3nt: TGTGCCAGCAGTCCGCGGTCAACCTACGAGCAGTACTTC; CDR3aa: CASSPRSTYEQYF; v_gene: TRBV6-1; d_gene: .; j_gene: TRBJ2-7; abundance: .
CDR3nt: TGTGCCTGGAACCCTGGAGCTAACTATGGCTACACCTTC; CDR3aa: CAWNPGANYGYTF; v_gene: TRBV30; d_gene: .; j_gene: TRBJ1-2; abundance: .
CDR3nt: TGTGCCAGCAGCCCGCCGACAGGGACCACTGAAGCTTTCTTT; CDR3aa: CASSPPTGTTEAFF; v_gene: TRBV7-9; d_gene: TRBD1; j_gene: TRBJ1-1; abundance: .
CDR3nt: TGTGCCAGCAGTGAATCGCCAGGGGGGTACTACGAGCAGTACTTC; CDR3aa: CASSESPGGYYEQYF; v_gene: TRBV6-1; d_gene: .; j_gene: TRBJ2-7; abundance: .
CDR3nt: TGCGCCAGCAGCTTGTCGATCGGGCTAGCGGGGAGCCGCTCCTACAATGAGCAGTTCTTC; CDR3aa: CASSLSIGLAGSRSYNEQFF; v_gene: TRBV5-1; d_gene: TRBD2; j_gene: TRBJ2-1; abundance: .
CDR3nt: TGTGCCAGTCAGGGGGGCCTTAGCTCCTACAATGAGCAGTTCTTC; CDR3aa: CASQGGLSSYNEQFF; v_gene: TRBV6-5; d_gene: .; j_gene: TRBJ2-1; abundance: .
CDR3nt: TGCAGCGCTAACAGGGACGCGAACACCGGGGAGCTGTTTTTT; CDR3aa: CSANRDANTGELFF; v_gene: TRBV29-1; d_gene: .; j_gene: TRBJ2-2; abundance: .